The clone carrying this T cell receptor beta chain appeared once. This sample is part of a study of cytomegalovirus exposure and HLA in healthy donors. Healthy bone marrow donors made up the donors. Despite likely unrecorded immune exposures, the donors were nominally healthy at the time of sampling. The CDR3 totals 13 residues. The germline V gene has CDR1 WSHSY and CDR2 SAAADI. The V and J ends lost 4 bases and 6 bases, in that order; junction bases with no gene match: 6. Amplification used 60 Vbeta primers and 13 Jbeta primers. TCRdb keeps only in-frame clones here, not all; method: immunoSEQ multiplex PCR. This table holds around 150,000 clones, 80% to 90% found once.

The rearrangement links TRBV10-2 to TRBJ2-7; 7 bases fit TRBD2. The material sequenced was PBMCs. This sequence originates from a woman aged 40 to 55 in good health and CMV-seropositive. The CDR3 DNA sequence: TGCGCCAGCAGTGTTAGCGGGTTAGGCGAGCAGTACTTC. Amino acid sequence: CASSVSGLGEQYF.